This T cell receptor (beta chain) was sequenced in a study of OX40 agonist ivuxolimab in advanced cancers. Background for the entire study: Ivuxolimab, which targeted the costimulatory receptor OX40 (CD134), was an agonistic, fully human IgG2 monoclonal antibody. Intravenous ivuxolimab was administered to patients every 2 weeks at six dose levels: 0.01, 0.1, 0.3, 1.5, 3 and 10 mg/kg. Of the approximately 53 patients in dose escalation, 19 had hepatocellular carcinoma, around 15 had melanoma, 9 had renal cell carcinoma and 9 had head and neck cancer. A male proportion of almost 85% and a mean age of around 60 years, ranging from about 23 to 90, were recorded for the dose-escalation cohort. Patients were allowed to have had prior anti-PD-1, anti-PD-L1 or anti-CTLA-4 therapy, and around 41% of the dose-escalation patients had previously received checkpoint inhibitors. Partial responses were achieved by three dose-escalation patients, of whom one had hepatocellular carcinoma and two had cutaneous melanoma. Peripheral TCRbeta sequencing was intended to test whether TCR sequence diversity was altered and clonal T-cell expansion was caused by ivuxolimab. The paper reports the monotherapy dose-escalation portion (N of about 51 patients) of the phase I ivuxolimab trial. What the authors observed across the whole study: Low levels of normalized T-cell clonal expansion were also shown by some nonresponding patients. After ivuxolimab, CD8+ T cells had more expanded clones than CD4+ T cells on average. Partial responders in the 0.1-3.0 mg/kg groups had among the lowest normalized peripheral clonal expansion, especially among CD8+ T cells. The antigen specificity of the peripheral T cells that underwent clonal expansion was not determined. At doses of 0.1 to 3.0 mg/kg, clonal expansion of both CD4+ and CD8+ blood T cells was observed from baseline to week 6.

The trial excluded patients who had a history of autoimmune disease or were on systemic immunosuppression. Peripheral blood for TCR sequencing was collected from all dose cohorts at baseline, on cycle 4 day 1, and on cycle 7 day 1. The samples were drawn from a first-in-human, open-label, multicenter phase I dose-escalation trial of ivuxolimab. Adults with locally advanced or metastatic melanoma, renal cell carcinoma, hepatocellular carcinoma or head and neck squamous cell carcinoma were enrolled in the trial. Before TCR sequencing, CD4+ T cells and CD8+ T cells from peripheral blood were sorted into separate populations. Genomic DNA was isolated from the sorted cells so that the TCRbeta CDR3 region could be sequenced. The immunoSEQ Assay was used for sequencing of TCRbeta CDR3 regions. TCRdb took over this immuneACCESS table, retaining in-frame rearrangements with V and J assigned. Such tables are incomplete; in checked studies, under half of the missing clones stem from an unresolved V gene, and the remainder is unexplained. This sample comprises about 65,000 clones, about 89% of them detected only once. The ten most abundant clones make up 1.5% to 2% of the sample.

Concerning this clone: Its binding antigen is unknown. No base-level quality is on record; no much larger clone is a single base apart.

V was cut back by 6 bases and J by 5 bases, leaving a gap of 8 bases between them. As encoded in the germline V gene, CDR1 is WSHSY while CDR2 is SAAADI. From its cysteine to its phenylalanine, the CDR3 spans 11 amino acids. Only the CDR3 DNA stays, 33 bases, in frame from base 1. The sample here was CD4+ or CD8+ T cells sorted from blood, taken in a trial of the OX40 agonist ivuxolimab. The rearranged segments are TRBV10-2 and TRBJ2-7, and TRBD2 may be the D gene, going by 5 matching bases. This TCR came from an adult with an advanced solid tumor such as melanoma, head and neck, liver or kidney cancer. The nucleotide sequence reads as follows: TGCGCCAGCAGGCTAGCCCACGAGCAGTACTTC. It translates to CASRLAHEQYF.